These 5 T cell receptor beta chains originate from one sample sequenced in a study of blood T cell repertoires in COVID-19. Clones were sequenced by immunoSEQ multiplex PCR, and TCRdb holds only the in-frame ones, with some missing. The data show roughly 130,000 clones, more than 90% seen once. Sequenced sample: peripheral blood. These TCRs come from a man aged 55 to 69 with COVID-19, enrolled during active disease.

This CDR3 is CASSFSGTGTDTQYF. CDR3 nucleotide sequence: TGTGCCAGCAGTTTTAGCGGGACTGGGACAGATACGCAGTATTTT. The gene calls are TRBV11-3 and TRBJ2-3, with TRBD2 matching 8 bases. After removal of 6 bases from V and 3 bases from J, the junction contained 8 bases not matched to a gene. The CDR3 loop spans 15 amino acids. From germline, CDR1 is SGHNT and CDR2 YENEEA.

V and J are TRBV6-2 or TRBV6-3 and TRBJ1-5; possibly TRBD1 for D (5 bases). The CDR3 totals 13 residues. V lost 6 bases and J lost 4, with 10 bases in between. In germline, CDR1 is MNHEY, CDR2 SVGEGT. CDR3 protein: CASSTTANQPQHF. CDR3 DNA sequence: TGTGCCAGCAGCACGACAGCGAATCAGCCCCAGCATTTT.

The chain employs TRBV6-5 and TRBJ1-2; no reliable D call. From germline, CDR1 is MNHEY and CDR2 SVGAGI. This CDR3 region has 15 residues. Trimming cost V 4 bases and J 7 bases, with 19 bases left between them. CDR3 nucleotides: TGTGCCAGCAGTTTAACCGGGCCGCTGGAGGGTGGCTACACCTTC. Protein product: CASSLTGPLEGGYTF.

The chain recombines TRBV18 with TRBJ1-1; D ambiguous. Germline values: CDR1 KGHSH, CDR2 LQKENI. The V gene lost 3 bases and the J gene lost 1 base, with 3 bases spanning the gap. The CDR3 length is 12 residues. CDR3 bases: TGTGCCAGCTCACCCGGGAACACTGAAGCTTTCTTT. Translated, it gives CASSPGNTEAFF.

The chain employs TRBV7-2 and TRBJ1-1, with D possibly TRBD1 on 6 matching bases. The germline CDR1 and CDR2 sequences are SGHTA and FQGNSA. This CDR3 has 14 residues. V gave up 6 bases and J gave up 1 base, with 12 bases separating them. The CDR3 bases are TGTGCCAGCAGTCCATCGACAGGGAACACTGAAGCTTTCTTT. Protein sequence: CASSPSTGNTEAFF.